Listed here is a single T cell receptor beta chain. Which antigen it targets is not known. No per-base quality is available; no much larger clone lies one base away. Libraries came from 5' RACE. This sample was sequenced with a NextSeq 500. Unique molecular identifiers were attached to individual cDNA molecules in the TCR library protocol so that sequencing error and PCR bias could be corrected. Both TCR alpha and beta chains were sequenced, and tight co-correlation was observed between alpha and beta sequence abundances in each sample. Concerning the study's data processing: Decombinator V4 was used to annotate the V gene, J gene and CDR3 of the TCR sequences. Expanded TCRs were defined as changing significantly between any two time points under a Poisson model with p below 0.0001. Abundances of TCRs were expressed as counts per million after normalisation to the total number of TCRs sequenced in each sample. TRAV1-2 paired with TRAJ12, TRAJ20 or TRAJ33 defined MAIT TCRs, while TRAV10 paired with TRAJ18 defined iNKT TCRs. VDJdb, accessed 1 November 2021, was searched for CMV, EBV and SARS-CoV-2 annotated TCRs, excluding TCRs annotated for multiple antigens. TCRdb's own reprocessing of the public reads used fastp at Q25 and MiXCR and kept productive beta chains. Every distinct CDR3 protein forms one entry, paired with its most common genes and DNA. TCRdb's processing, not the authors', yielded these V and J calls. In this sample the table shows about 71,000 distinct CDR3 sequences, around 13% of which occur a single time. The ten largest clonotypes hold about 14% of the sample.

This was a case-control study nested in a cohort of healthcare workers in London, UK, who had nasopharyngeal swab PCR tests and blood samples taken every week. Healthcare workers were recruited between 23 and 31 March 2020, during the week of the UK lockdown, and were followed weekly for up to roughly 15 weeks. Sequences MDHEN (CDR1) and SYDVKM (CDR2) are obtained from the germline V gene. CDR3 length: 13 amino acids, cysteine to phenylalanine. The retained sequence is limited to the CDR3, 39 bases, with the frame set at the first base. The V end loses 2 bases and the J end loses 8 bases, and a stretch of 10 bases separates them. This sample stems from a study of early T cells in non-severe SARS-CoV-2 infection (dated by TCRdb to 2020 to 2023). General notes on the study: TCR sequencing used bulk RNA from unsorted whole blood, so alpha and beta chains could not be paired. Findings and caveats that apply to the study as a whole: Matching against VDJdb was skewed toward anti-spike CD8 responses, likely underestimated virus-specific expansions, and missed private and CD4 specificities.

In this chain, TRBV28 is recombined with TRBJ2-1, with the identity of the D gene unclear. Specimen: whole blood. This TCR came from an adult who was a healthcare worker with PCR-confirmed SARS-CoV-2 infection or an uninfected control (not recorded which). The nucleotides read TGTGCCAGCAGTTTAAGTTGGCGCGATGAGCAGTTCTTC. It translates as CASSLSWRDEQFF. The variable domain in full, with residues beyond the CDR3 obtained from the reference TRBV28 and TRBJ2-1 genes, is DVKVTQSSRYLVKRTGEKVFLECVQDMDHENMFWYRQDPGLGLRLIYFSYDVKMKEKGDIPEGYSVSREKKERFSLILESASTNQTSMYLCASSLSWRDEQFFGPGTRLTVL.